A single sample gave rise to the 3 T cell receptor beta chains below, sequenced in a study of glioma-infiltrating T cells. TCR alpha and beta CDR3 regions were amplified from RNA using iRepertoire nested multiplex PCR. TCRdb re-analysed the multiplex PCR reads in MiXCR, keeping a single row per CDR3 protein. The profile shows a few hundred thousand distinct CDR3 sequences, around 38% of them singletons. The sequencing input was glioma tissue, nonneoplastic brain tissue, or PBMCs (not recorded which). These receptors came from a human donor with low-grade glioma or glioblastoma, undergoing nonglioma brain surgery, or in good health (not recorded which).

This clonotype was seen only a few times. The chain is built from TRBV6-2 or TRBV6-3 and TRBJ2-5; maybe TRBD1 (5 bases). Trimming took off 5 bases at V and 5 bases at J, with 15 bases between the two ends. The CDR3 is 14 residues long. The germline V gene encodes CDR1 MNHEY and CDR2 SVGEGT. CDR3: CASSASTEPETQYF. In DNA, the CDR3 is TGTGCCAGCAGTGCCTCGACAGAGCCGGAGACCCAGTACTTC.

This clonotype was seen repeatedly, ten times or more. J is TRBJ1-2 and V is TRBV28, with 7 bases fitting TRBD1. J lost 1 base, V lost 4 bases, and 3 bases had no gene match. The germline V gene encodes CDR1 MDHEN and CDR2 SYDVKM. The CDR3 is 14 residues long. In DNA, the CDR3 is TGTGCCAGCAGTTGGGGACAGCATAACTATGGCTACACCTTC. It yields the protein CASSWGQHNYGYTF.

The rearrangement uses TRBV7-2 and TRBJ2-2; D is unclear. CDR3 size: 16 residues. Germline V CDR1 and CDR2: SGHTA, FQGNSA. Trimming stripped 5 bases from V and 3 bases from J, with 16 bases between. The CDR3 protein is CASSTPPDDYTGELFF. In DNA form, the CDR3 reads TGTGCCAGCAGCACTCCCCCTGACGACTACACCGGGGAGCTGTTTTTT.